Here is one TCR beta chain with its context. The antigen is not known. All TCR cDNA molecules were individually tagged with a unique molecular identifier. Using its own MiXCR run on the 5' RACE reads, TCRdb lists one record per CDR3 protein. The sample carries under 150,000 distinct CDR3 sequences, 10% to 15% recorded once. V gave up 2 bases and J gave up 6 bases, with 16 bases separating them. The CDR3 sequence is 15 residues long. CDR1 and CDR2 (germline): KGHSH, LQKENI. The data originate from a study of spatial heterogeneity in lung cancer. Study-wide results and caveats: Follow-up blood showed ubiquitous expanded tumor TCRs less than blood at resection did.

As to time point: blood at routine non-recurrence follow-up after resection. Unsorted samples of tumor, nontumor lung or frozen PBMC had their whole RNA sequenced. This chain links TRBV18 with TRBJ1-1; unclear D gene. This TCR was recovered from a male donor with early-stage non-small cell lung cancer. The sequenced sample was PBMCs, obtained at follow-up. CDR3 sequence reads: CASSPGVTEYSEAFF. The CDR3 bases are TGTGCCAGCTCACCAGGCGTAACAGAATACTCTGAAGCTTTCTTT.